The clone carrying this TCR beta chain was seen at least ten times. No antigen is known for it. V was cut by 6 bases and J by 5 bases, with 13 bases left in between. The CDR3 spans 13 residues. CDR1 is ENHRY and CDR2 is SYGVKD in the germline V gene. Individuals who donated were healthy Caucasians from Russia aged roughly 6 to 95. The sample originates from a study of blood T cells in healthy people across ages. Whole-study findings and limits: The study found TCR beta diversity correlated strongly with naive T cell percentage. Unsorted PBMCs prevented conclusive naive versus antigen-experienced comparison. Both naive CD4+ cell counts and diversity were greater in long-lived donors than in aged donors.

Alongside a J-beta primer mix, a sample-barcoded 5' primer served in a second PCR lasting roughly 6 to 12 cycles. Using its own MiXCR run on the 5' RACE reads, TCRdb lists one record per CDR3 protein. The sample lists more than 1,400,000 distinct CDR3 sequences; 42% were seen once. The sequenced sample was blood. The chain uses TRBV10-3 and TRBJ2-5; D is undetermined. The source is a young woman in good health. The chain's CDR3 is CAISLGGDETQYF. CDR3 sequence (DNA): TGTGCCATCAGCCTAGGTGGGGATGAGACCCAGTACTTC.